One and the same sample provided the 2 T cell receptor beta chains below, sequenced in a study of metastatic and nonmetastatic thyroid tumors. TCRdb re-clonotyped the PCR reads through MiXCR. Altogether 12,000 or so clones are present, more than 25% being singletons, with the ten largest covering around 12%. Thyroid surgery was performed in patients who had received no treatment beforehand. Sequencing was carried out using tumor tissue. These receptors were obtained from a male donor with papillary thyroid cancer or a benign thyroid nodule (not recorded which). Some clones in this sample may be carry-over from other donors' samples.

The V and J genes are TRBV11-3 and TRBJ2-1, with TRBD2 matching 14 bases. Germline V CDR1 and CDR2: SGHNT, YENEEA. Losses at the gene ends were 3 bases for V and 13 bases for J; bases not matched to a gene: 5. The CDR3 extends over 14 amino acids. This CDR3 is CASSLTSGRAVQFF. In nucleotides, the CDR3 is TGTGCCAGCAGCTTGACTAGCGGGAGGGCCGTACAGTTCTTC.

The chain combines TRBV30 with TRBJ2-3; the D gene is possibly TRBD1 (5 bases). CDR3 length: 13 amino acids. Deletions cut 4 bases from V and 2 bases from J, with 10 bases between. CDR1 and CDR2 from the germline V gene are GTSNPN and SVGIG (reference sequence). This CDR3 is CAWTQENTDTQYF. DNA for the CDR3: TGTGCCTGGACACAGGAAAACACAGATACGCAGTATTTT.